Each of the 20 T cell receptor beta chains below was sequenced from the same sample in a study of blood T cell repertoires in COVID-19. The table came from immunoSEQ multiplex PCR; TCRdb's copy has only in-frame clones and leaves some out. Among around 300,000 clones listed, 86% were seen once. The sequencing input was peripheral blood. These receptors were taken from a woman under 40 with active or convalescent COVID-19.

CDR3 residues: CSASEGHQETQYF. CDR3 DNA sequence: TGCAGTGCTAGTGAGGGACATCAAGAGACCCAGTACTTC. The chain joins TRBV20-1 to TRBJ2-5; D possibly corresponds to TRBD1 (6 bases). The CDR3 sequence is 13 residues long. Trimming left V 3 bases short and J 2 bases short, with 10 bases between. The germline V gene encodes CDR1 DFQATT and CDR2 SNEGSKA (reference sequence).

This chain connects TRBV6-2 or TRBV6-3 to TRBJ2-1; D unresolved. The ends were cut back, 1 base at V and 4 bases at J, with 8 bases in the middle. Per germline, CDR1 MNHEY and CDR2 SVGEGT. The CDR3 spans 14 residues. The CDR3 sequence is CASSYLSVYNEQFF. The CDR3 bases are TGTGCCAGCAGTTACTTGTCCGTTTACAATGAGCAGTTCTTC.

V gene TRBV5-1 combines with J gene TRBJ1-2; a weak D match, TRBD1 (5 bases). Germline-derived CDR1 and CDR2 are SGHRS and YFSETQ. The V gene lost 0 bases and the J gene lost 6 bases, with 12 bases spanning the gap. CDR3 length: 14 residues. The DNA for the CDR3 is TGCGCCAGCAGCTTGGCCAGGGTTTTGGATGGCTACACCTTC. Its translation is CASSLARVLDGYTF.

CDR3 in DNA: TGTGCCAGCAGGGGGCCTGGGGCCAACGTCCTGACTTTC. Amino acids: CASRGPGANVLTF. The rearrangement joins TRBV9 to TRBJ2-6, with D possibly matching TRBD1 (5 bases). CDR1 SGDLS and CDR2 YYNGEE come from the germline V gene. The CDR3 is 13 residues long. The germline V and J ends were trimmed by 5 bases and 2 bases, with 5 bases remaining between them.

J is TRBJ2-3 and V is TRBV4-2, with 8 bases matching TRBD2. The CDR3 length is 15 residues. Per germline, CDR1 LGHNA and CDR2 YNFKEQ. Trimming removed 3 bases from V and 4 bases from J; junction bases left unmatched: 6. The CDR3 DNA sequence: TGTGCCAGCAGCCACCGGCGGGGGGCCCCAGATACGCAGTATTTT. Translation gives CASSHRRGAPDTQYF.

The chain carries TRBV4-3 and TRBJ1-2; 9 bases fit TRBD1. CDR1 LGHNA and CDR2 YSLEER come from the germline V gene. The CDR3 consists of 17 residues. V was clipped by 0 bases and J by 3 bases; unmatched bases: 8. In nucleotides, the CDR3 is TGCGCCAGCAGCCAAGATTTGCGGGACAGGGATTACTATGGCTACACCTTC. Encoded protein: CASSQDLRDRDYYGYTF.

The sample holds one count of this clone. The chain has TRBV2 and TRBJ2-1, with 9 bases fitting TRBD1. J was trimmed by 9 bases and V by 7 bases; bases with no gene match: 7. The CDR3 covers 13 residues. Germline lookup yields CDR1 SNHLY and CDR2 FYNNEI. In nucleotides, the CDR3 is TGTGCCAGCACGGGACAGGGCGTCGGTGAGCAGTTCTTC. Amino acid sequence: CASTGQGVGEQFF.

J is TRBJ1-5 and V is TRBV19; D remains ambiguous. V dropped 3 bases and J dropped 2 bases, with 11 bases sitting between them. CDR1 is LNHDA and CDR2 is SQIVND in the germline V gene (reference sequence). The CDR3 consists of 15 residues. CDR3 loop: CASSISLIGNQPQHF. The DNA for the CDR3 is TGTGCCAGTAGTATTTCTCTTATAGGCAATCAGCCCCAGCATTTT. The full variable domain, its missing parts supplied by reference TRBV19 and TRBJ1-5, is DGGITQSPKYLFRKEGQNVTLSCEQNLNHDAMYWYRQDPGQGLRLIYYSQIVNDFQKGDIAEGYSVSREKKESFPLTVTSAQKNPTAFYLCASSISLIGNQPQHFGDGTRLSIL.

This chain connects TRBV18 to TRBJ1-5; D possibly corresponds to TRBD1 (6 bases). V was trimmed by 3 bases and J by 2 bases, leaving 17 bases between them. This CDR3 has 17 residues. Per the germline V gene, CDR1 is KGHSH and CDR2 is LQKENI. The DNA of the CDR3 is TGTGCCAGCTCACCTGGGGGGGCGATTCAGGGCAATCAGCCCCAGCATTTT. Translation: CASSPGGAIQGNQPQHF.

The rearrangement uses TRBV28 and TRBJ1-2; 7 nucleotides match TRBD1. The CDR3 contains 14 residues. CDR1 and CDR2 from the germline V gene are MDHEN and SYDVKM. Germline trimming cut 3 bases from V and 6 bases from J; bases unmatched to any gene: 7. CDR3 nucleotide sequence: TGTGCCAGCAGTTTTCTCAGGGGGGCAGATGGCTACACCTTC. It codes for CASSFLRGADGYTF.

The V gene is TRBV7-8, the J gene TRBJ2-5, with 9 bases lining up with TRBD2. V lost 5 bases, J lost 0 bases, and 10 bases stayed unmatched. The CDR3 is 17 amino acids. Germline V lookup: CDR1 SGHVS, CDR2 FQNEAQ. CDR3 region: CASSQGLARLNQETQYF. The CDR3 DNA follows: TGTGCCAGCAGCCAAGGACTAGCGAGACTAAACCAAGAGACCCAGTACTTC.

The rearrangement joins TRBV12-3 or TRBV12-4 to TRBJ1-2; TRBD1 agrees at 7 bases. The length of the CDR3 is 13 residues. With V trimmed by 7 bases and J by 7 bases, 9 bases remained unmatched. The CDR3 loop is CASKSEGALGYTF. CDR3 DNA sequence: TGTGCCAGCAAGAGCGAGGGGGCTCTTGGCTACACCTTC.

The chain couples TRBV7-9 to TRBJ1-1; weak D call: TRBD1 (5 bases). Germline lookup yields CDR1 SEHNR and CDR2 FQNEAQ (reference sequence). The CDR3 contains 13 residues. Trimming removed 0 bases at V and 6 bases at J, with 8 bases between. CDR3 in DNA: TGTGCCAGCAGCTTAGCAGGGGTTCCTGAAGCTTTCTTT. Encoded protein: CASSLAGVPEAFF.

A single count supports this clone. The V gene is TRBV28, the J gene TRBJ2-5; D is unclear. This CDR3 is built from 16 residues. Germline loops: CDR1 MDHEN, CDR2 SYDVKM. Trimming pared 1 base from V and 1 base from J, leaving 13 bases between. The CDR3 reads CASSLLASGFQETQYF. The CDR3 DNA sequence: TGTGCCAGCAGTTTATTGGCCTCAGGCTTCCAAGAGACCCAGTACTTC. The full variable domain, rest sourced from reference TRBV28 and TRBJ2-5, is DVKVTQSSRYLVKRTGEKVFLECVQDMDHENMFWYRQDPGLGLRLIYFSYDVKMKEKGDIPEGYSVSREKKERFSLILESASTNQTSMYLCASSLLASGFQETQYFGPGTRLLVL.

This sequence joins TRBV13 and TRBJ1-1; no clear D gene. Per the germline V gene, CDR1 is PRHDT and CDR2 is FYEKMQ (reference sequence). Between the trimmed V and J ends, which lost 0 bases and 3 bases, there was a span of 8 bases. The CDR3 sequence is 14 residues long. The CDR3 spells CASSLGGEYTEAFF. In DNA form, the CDR3 reads TGTGCCAGCAGCTTAGGGGGCGAGTACACTGAAGCTTTCTTT.

This clone was detected a few times. The rearrangement joins TRBV7-2 to TRBJ2-1, with TRBD2 matching over 8 bases. Germline values: CDR1 SGHTA, CDR2 FQGNSA. The CDR3 is 14 residues long. With 5 bases clipped from V and 11 bases from J, the junction kept 11 bases outside the gene matches. CDR3 bases: TGTGCCAGCAGCCCGGAACGCACTAGCGGACAGCAGTTCTTC. Protein sequence: CASSPERTSGQQFF.

This chain uses TRBV6-5 with TRBJ2-3; 11 nucleotides line up with TRBD2. CDR1 MNHEY and CDR2 SVGAGI come from the germline V gene. This CDR3 comprises 15 residues. With V trimmed by 6 bases and J by 1 base, 3 bases remained unmatched. The CDR3 here is CASRALAGGTDTQYF. CDR3 nucleotide sequence: TGTGCCAGCAGGGCACTAGCGGGGGGCACAGATACGCAGTATTTT.

The V and J genes are TRBV7-2 and TRBJ1-6, with 10 bases lining up with TRBD1. CDR1 is SGHTA and CDR2 is FQGNSA in the germline V gene. This CDR3 is 14 amino acids long. J lost 10 bases, V lost 4 bases, and 4 bases had no gene match. For the CDR3, the DNA is TGTGCCAGCAGCTGGACAGGGGGAAACTCACCCCTCCACTTT. Translated, it gives CASSWTGGNSPLHF.

This clone was detected once. This chain uses TRBV7-9 with TRBJ1-6; D possibly corresponds to TRBD1 (6 bases). Trimming removed 2 bases at V and 5 bases at J, with 10 bases between. Looked up from germline, CDR1 is SEHNR and CDR2 is FQNEAQ (reference sequence). CDR3 size: 15 residues. The CDR3 reads CASSLLAGDNSPLHF. The CDR3 nucleotides read TGTGCCAGCAGCTTATTGGCAGGGGATAATTCACCCCTCCACTTT. Full variable domain (missing parts from reference TRBV7-9 and TRBJ1-6): DTGVSQNPRHKITKRGQNVTFRCDPISEHNRLYWYRQTLGQGPEFLTYFQNEAQLEKSRLLSDRFSAERPKGSFSTLEIQRTEQGDSAMYLCASSLLAGDNSPLHFGNGTRLTVT.

The chain joins TRBV7-8 to TRBJ2-7; 9 bases are shared with TRBD2. The CDR3 runs to 16 residues. V gave up 5 bases and J gave up 3 bases; unmatched junction bases: 11. Germline V gene sequence: CDR1 SGHVS, CDR2 FQNEAQ. The CDR3 loop is CASSPRGRGGSYEQYF. The CDR3 bases are TGTGCCAGCAGCCCCAGAGGGCGGGGGGGTAGCTACGAGCAGTACTTC.